These 26 T cell receptor beta chains came from one sample sequenced in a study of cytomegalovirus exposure and HLA in healthy donors. It was with 60 Vbeta and 13 Jbeta primers that the PCR ran. Libraries were prepared by immunoSEQ multiplex PCR; TCRdb keeps only in-frame clonotypes and omits some of them. The sample lists about 96,000 clones; around 64% were seen once. Source material: PBMCs. The receptors shown here come from a man aged 55 to 70 in good health and CMV-seronegative.

This chain connects TRBV6-5 to TRBJ2-3; 7 bases line up with TRBD1. Germline-derived CDR1 and CDR2 are MNHEY and SVGAGI. The CDR3 runs 16 residues. V shed 2 bases and J 0 bases; nucleotides not matched to a gene: 5. The CDR3 is CASSYGQAPSTDTQYF. For the CDR3, the DNA is TGTGCCAGCAGTTACGGACAGGCCCCTAGCACAGATACGCAGTATTTT.

The V and J genes are TRBV9 and TRBJ1-6; tentatively, D is TRBD1 (5 bases). V lost 3 bases and J lost 12, with 19 bases in between. Germline loops: CDR1 SGDLS, CDR2 YYNGEE. This CDR3 contains 15 residues. CDR3 DNA sequence: TGTGCCAGCAGCGCAAGTCCTGGGGCTATGGGACCCCTCCACTTT. Protein: CASSASPGAMGPLHF.

This clone has just a few counts. V and J are TRBV6-1 and TRBJ1-3, with D perhaps TRBD1 (6 bases). This CDR3 contains 15 residues. Trimming took 2 bases from V and 4 from J, leaving 12 bases between them. CDR1 is MNHNS and CDR2 is SASEGT in the germline V gene. In nucleotides, the CDR3 is TGTGCCAGCAGTGAAACGTTGACAGGCGGAAACACCATATATTTT. Translation: CASSETLTGGNTIYF.

The chain links TRBV7-2 to TRBJ1-2; D might be TRBD1 (6 bases). Germline CDR1 reads SGHTA; CDR2 reads FQGNSA. Between the trimmed V and J ends, which lost 4 bases and 3 bases, there was a span of 15 bases. CDR3 size: 15 residues. The CDR3 region has the DNA TGTGCCAGCAGCTACACGGGGGGCCTGGACTATGGCTACACCTTC. Its translation: CASSYTGGLDYGYTF. Based on the CDR3 plus reference TRBV7-2 and TRBJ1-2, the full variable domain is GAGVSQSPSNKVTEKGKDVELRCDPISGHTALYWYRQSLGQGLEFLIYFQGNSAPDKSGLPSDRFSAERTGGSVSTLTIQRTQQEDSAVYLCASSYTGGLDYGYTFGSGTRLTVV.

The rearrangement links TRBV5-1 to TRBJ2-5; 9 positions match TRBD2. Germline CDR1 and CDR2: SGHRS and YFSETQ. This CDR3 region has 15 residues. Trimming cost V 2 bases and J 9 bases; bases outside gene matches: 11. CDR3 loop: CASSFETSGLAAQYF. The CDR3 nucleotides are TGCGCCAGCAGCTTTGAGACTAGCGGCCTCGCGGCCCAGTACTTC.

This clone was found a few times. This chain connects TRBV11-3 to TRBJ1-4; D not certain. Deletions cut 3 bases from V and 8 bases from J, with 16 bases between. Germline V CDR1 and CDR2: SGHNT, YENEEA. The CDR3 spans 15 residues. The CDR3 here is CASSFMPARTEKLFF. The DNA of the CDR3 is TGTGCCAGCAGCTTCATGCCAGCGAGAACGGAAAAACTGTTTTTT.

This chain's CDR3 is CASSSPDRVDTQYF. The CDR3 region has the DNA TGTGCCAGCAGTTCCCCGGACAGGGTGGATACGCAGTATTTT. This rearrangement joins TRBV28 to TRBJ2-3, with 8 bases aligning to TRBD1. Per the germline V gene, CDR1 is MDHEN and CDR2 is SYDVKM. This CDR3 comprises 14 residues. The J segment lost 6 bases and the V segment lost 4 bases, leaving 6 bases of the junction unmatched.

The chain carries TRBV19 and TRBJ1-5, with TRBD1 identical over 9 bases. CDR1 LNHDA and CDR2 SQIVND come from the germline V gene (reference sequence). The CDR3 has 14 amino acids. V lost 4 bases and J lost 5; bases outside the gene matches: 3. CDR3 DNA: TGTGCCAGTAGTAACAGGGGGCTGGATCAGCCCCAGCATTTT. The encoded protein is CASSNRGLDQPQHF.

This clone was detected only a few times. The chain has TRBV19 and TRBJ1-1, with 8 bases aligning to TRBD1. The CDR3 totals 13 residues. CDR1 and CDR2 from the germline V gene are LNHDA and SQIVND (reference sequence). J was trimmed by 12 bases and V by 6 bases; bases with no gene match: 12. CDR3 DNA sequence: TGTGCCAGTAGGCTGGACAGGGATCTTCCTCCTTTCTTT. Translating it yields CASRLDRDLPPFF.

This clone came up a few times. The chain combines TRBV5-1 with TRBJ2-6, with D unclear. In germline, CDR1 is SGHRS, CDR2 YFSETQ. V shed 5 bases and J shed 1 base, with 4 bases lying between them. The CDR3 totals 13 residues. CDR3 sequence: CASSISGANVLTF. The CDR3 nucleotides are TGCGCCAGCAGTATTTCTGGGGCCAACGTCCTGACTTTC.

V gene TRBV6-6 combines with J gene TRBJ1-2, with TRBD1 identical over 10 bases. The CDR3 is made up of 16 amino acids. J was trimmed by 8 bases and V by 0 bases; bases with no gene match: 9. Per germline, CDR1 MNHNY and CDR2 SVGAGI (reference sequence). The CDR3 spells CASSYSRGQGSWGYTF. The CDR3 nucleotides are TGTGCCAGCAGTTACTCGAGGGGACAGGGGTCTTGGGGCTACACCTTC.

V usage is TRBV9 and J usage is TRBJ2-1; 11 nucleotides agree with TRBD2. The CDR3 covers 16 residues. The V gene end was trimmed by 4 bases and the J gene end by 3 bases; junction bases not matched to a gene: 6. CDR1 and CDR2 from the germline V gene are SGDLS and YYNGEE. CDR3 nucleotide sequence: TGTGCCAGCAGCTTCCAGGGGACTAGCGGCTACAATGAGCAGTTCTTC. Translating gives CASSFQGTSGYNEQFF.

This rearrangement joins TRBV11-2 to TRBJ2-1; D not resolved. CDR3 length equals 16 residues. The germline V and J ends were trimmed by 5 bases and 0 bases, with 14 bases remaining between them. Germline CDR1 SGHAT, CDR2 FQNNGV. CDR3: CASSPRSRSSYNEQFF. CDR3 coding DNA: TGTGCCAGCAGCCCTCGTTCGCGGAGCTCCTACAATGAGCAGTTCTTC.

V is TRBV4-1 and J is TRBJ1-1, with 8 bases matching TRBD1. Per germline, CDR1 MGHRA and CDR2 YSYEKL. This CDR3 has 17 amino acids. The junction had 9 bases not matched to a gene; V was cut back by 3 bases and J by 0 bases. The CDR3 loop reads CASSQTGTGLMNTEAFF. The CDR3 nucleotides read TGCGCCAGCAGCCAGACCGGGACAGGACTTATGAACACTGAAGCTTTCTTT.

The V and J genes are TRBV6-6 and TRBJ2-7; D is possibly TRBD2 (7 bases). V was clipped by 2 bases and J by 7 bases, with 18 bases between them. The CDR3 runs to 15 residues. Germline V lookup: CDR1 MNHNY, CDR2 SVGAGI (reference sequence). The CDR3 DNA reads as TGTGCCAGCAGTTACGTCGCGGGGGCTTCGGATGAGCAGTACTTC. Residues: CASSYVAGASDEQYF.

This clone was seen more than once but under ten times. V is TRBV5-4 and J is TRBJ1-1, with 10 bases identical to TRBD1. The germline V gene encodes CDR1 SGHNT and CDR2 YYREEE (reference sequence). Trimming took 4 bases from V and 7 from J; bases not matched to a gene: 4. The length of the CDR3 is 13 residues. This chain's CDR3 is CASSLGQGIEAFF. Written as DNA, the CDR3 is TGTGCCAGCAGCCTGGGACAGGGGATTGAAGCTTTCTTT.

This clone was found a few times. V gene TRBV6-5 combines with J gene TRBJ1-6; tentative D call: TRBD1 (5 bases). V was cut by 0 bases and J by 9 bases, with 12 bases left in between. This CDR3 is built from 15 residues. From germline, CDR1 is MNHEY and CDR2 SVGAGI. The CDR3, as DNA: TGTGCCAGCAGTTACTCGCAGGGTAGTTCTTCACCCCTCCACTTT. It translates to CASSYSQGSSSPLHF.

This clone was found a few times. This sequence joins TRBV7-8 and TRBJ1-6; weak D call: TRBD1 (5 bases). Trimming removed 6 bases from V and 10 bases from J, with 13 bases in between. The CDR3 sequence is 13 residues long. The germline V gene encodes CDR1 SGHVS and CDR2 FQNEAQ. CDR3 protein: CASRFRQGSPLHF. CDR3 bases: TGTGCCAGCAGATTCCGGCAGGGCTCACCCCTCCACTTT.

This clone was counted a few times. This chain links TRBV7-3 with TRBJ2-1, with TRBD1 as a possible D gene (6 bases). V was pared by 1 base and J by 8 bases, with 15 bases between. CDR3 length equals 15 residues. Looked up from germline, CDR1 is SGHTA and CDR2 is FQGTGA. The CDR3 reads CASSLSLGRGYEQFF. CDR3 bases: TGTGCCAGCAGCTTAAGCCTCGGCAGGGGATATGAGCAGTTCTTC.

The chain combines TRBV19 with TRBJ1-2; the D is unclear. The CDR3 is 15 amino acids. Trimming pared 7 bases from V and 1 base from J, leaving 16 bases between. The germline V gene encodes CDR1 LNHDA and CDR2 SQIVND (reference sequence). CDR3 sequence reads: CASKFSLGDNYGYTF. The CDR3 bases are TGTGCCAGTAAATTTTCTTTGGGCGATAACTATGGCTACACCTTC.

This clone was observed a handful of times. The gene calls are TRBV6-4 and TRBJ2-7, with 10 bases lining up with TRBD2. The junction had 10 bases not matched to a gene; V was cut back by 2 bases and J by 3 bases. CDR1 MRHNA and CDR2 SNTAGT come from the germline V gene. The CDR3 consists of 17 residues. CDR3 protein: CASSDGGAGGPVYEQYF. The CDR3 region has the DNA TGTGCCAGCAGTGACGGCGGAGCGGGAGGGCCGGTCTACGAGCAGTACTTC.

This clone occurred a few times. The chain links TRBV9 to TRBJ1-2; D is possibly TRBD1 (6 bases). With 4 bases removed from V and 4 bases from J, the gap between germline ends came to 20 bases. Germline V gene sequence: CDR1 SGDLS, CDR2 YYNGEE. The CDR3 is 16 residues long. For the CDR3, the DNA is TGTGCCAGCAGCCCCAAGGGGGGGGACGGCGGCTATGGCTACACCTTC. Its protein product is CASSPKGGDGGYGYTF. The complete variable domain, with remaining parts taken from reference TRBV9 and TRBJ1-2, reads DSGVTQTPKHLITATGQRVTLRCSPRSGDLSVYWYQQSLDQGLQFLIQYYNGEERAKGNILERFSAQQFPDLHSELNLSSLELGDSALYFCASSPKGGDGGYGYTFGSGTRLTVV.

A word on this clone: Compared with germline, one end of the junction differs, possibly owing to a read error. The CDR3 reads CASSYDEGTWGEKLFF. The CDR3 nucleotides are TGTGCCAGCAGTTACGACGAAGGGACATGGGGCGAAAAACTGTTTTTT. The chain is built from TRBV10-3 and TRBJ1-4; a possible D gene is TRBD1 (6 bases). The CDR3 sequence is 16 residues long. Germline V gene lookup returns CDR1 ENHRY and CDR2 SYGVKD.

The V gene is TRBV6-4, the J gene TRBJ2-1; TRBD2 matches 10 bases. Trimming cost V 4 bases and J 4 bases; bases outside gene matches: 7. Germline CDR1 and CDR2: MRHNA and SNTAGT. The CDR3 covers 16 residues. The CDR3 sequence is CASSALAGTLYNEQFF. The CDR3 DNA follows: TGTGCCAGCAGTGCACTAGCGGGGACATTGTACAATGAGCAGTTCTTC.

This CDR3 reads CASTGIDHPNQPQHF. The CDR3 DNA is TGTGCCAGCACGGGGATAGATCACCCCAATCAGCCCCAGCATTTT. The V call is TRBV6-4, the J call TRBJ1-5; D gene unclear. V was pared by 7 bases and J by 3 bases, with 16 bases between. This CDR3 contains 15 residues. CDR1 and CDR2 from the germline V gene are MRHNA and SNTAGT.

Concerning this clone itself: Other DNA sequences from this sample encode an identical CDR3 as well. V gene TRBV5-1 combines with J gene TRBJ2-3, with TRBD2 matching over 8 bases. Germline V CDR1 and CDR2: SGHRS, YFSETQ. The V and J ends lost 2 bases and 3 bases, in that order; junction bases with no gene match: 11. The CDR3 totals 17 residues. The CDR3 DNA follows: TGCGCCAGCAGCTTAGGAGCGGGAGATTTTCAAACAGATACGCAGTATTTT. Protein product: CASSLGAGDFQTDTQYF.